This T cell receptor (beta chain) emerged from a study of OX40 agonist ivuxolimab in advanced cancers. In the study overall: Antecedent anti-PD-1, anti-PD-L1 or anti-CTLA-4 therapy was permissible, with about 39% having received some.

Germline CDR1 reads SGHVS; CDR2 reads FNYEAQ. This CDR3 is built from 12 residues. The ends were cut back, 5 bases at V and 14 bases at J, with 17 bases in the middle. Autoimmune disease history or systemic immunosuppression led to patient exclusion. Data came from immunoSEQ multiplex PCR; TCRdb stores just in-frame clones and leaves some out. The data show about 40,000 clones, 70% to 90% seen once. This clonotype was obtained from an adult with an advanced solid tumor such as melanoma, head and neck, liver or kidney cancer. The sample in question was CD4+ or CD8+ T cells sorted from blood, obtained in a trial of the OX40 agonist ivuxolimab. This chain joins TRBV7-6 and TRBJ2-3, with D possibly TRBD2 on 5 matching bases. The CDR3 loop reads CASSPPSGGLYF. The CDR3 DNA reads TGTGCCAGCAGCCCCCCCAGCGGAGGTCTGTATTTT. Variable domain in full (rest from reference TRBV7-6 and TRBJ2-3): GAGVSQSPRYKVTKRGQDVALRCDPISGHVSLYWYRQALGQGPEFLTYFNYEAQQDKSGLPNDRFSAERPEGSISTLTIQRTEQRDSAMYRCASSPPSGGLYFGPGTRLTVL.